Included here is one T cell receptor beta chain sequence, with context. Antigen: not known. These data are taken from a study of beta chain features in type 1 diabetes. The study, taken as a whole, reports: Shorter TCRB CDR3s, moderately but significantly so, marked every one of the four CD4+ subsets in Type 1 diabetes patients. Among patients, naive, central memory and Treg TCRB repertoires appeared more similar than among healthy donors.

The CDR3 covers 12 residues. CDR1 is MDHEN and CDR2 is SYDVKM in the germline V gene. Trimming stripped 5 bases from V and 7 bases from J, with 11 bases between. The whole isolated RNA underwent reverse transcription, so sequencing captured expressed TCRB transcripts. Naive, central memory and regulatory T cell samples averaged around 3.3 million reads. Sequencing was performed with immunoSEQ multiplex PCR; in TCRdb, only in-frame clones are kept and a portion is missing. In the table there are 250,000 to 350,000 clones, roughly an eighth of which are singletons. Cells sorted by CD45RO/CCR7/CD25/CD127/CD95/CD27 comprised CD4+ naive, central memory, regulatory and stem cell-like memory cells.

The chain combines TRBV28 with TRBJ2-5; perhaps TRBD1 as D (6 bases). The clonotype was recovered from a man aged 25-40 years with type 1 diabetes. Sequencing used naive CD4+ T cells from blood. The CDR3 loop is CASSTGYMTQYF. As DNA, the CDR3 is TGTGCCAGCAGTACAGGGTACATGACCCAGTACTTC.